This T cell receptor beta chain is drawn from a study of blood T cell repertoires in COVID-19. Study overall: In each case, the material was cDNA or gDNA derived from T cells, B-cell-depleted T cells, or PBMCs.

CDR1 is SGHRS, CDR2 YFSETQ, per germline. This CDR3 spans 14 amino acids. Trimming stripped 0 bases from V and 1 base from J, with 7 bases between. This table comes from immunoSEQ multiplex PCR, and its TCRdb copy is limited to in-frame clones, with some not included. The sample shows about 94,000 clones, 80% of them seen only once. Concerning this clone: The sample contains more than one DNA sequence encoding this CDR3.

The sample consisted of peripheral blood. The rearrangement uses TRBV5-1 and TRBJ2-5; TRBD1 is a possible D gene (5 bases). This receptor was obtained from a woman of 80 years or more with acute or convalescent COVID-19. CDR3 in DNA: TGCGCCAGCAGCTTGGGACAGATCCAAGAGACCCAGTACTTC. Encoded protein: CASSLGQIQETQYF. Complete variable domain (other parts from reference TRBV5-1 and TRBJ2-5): KAGVTQTPRYLIKTRGQQVTLSCSPISGHRSVSWYQQTPGQGLQFLFEYFSETQRNKGNFPGRFSGRQFSNSRSEMNVSTLELGDSALYLCASSLGQIQETQYFGPGTRLLVL.